Presented here are 5 T cell receptor beta chains from one specimen sequenced in a study of T cells in Graves' hyperthyroidism and ophthalmopathy. It was RNA transcripts that yielded the amplified TCR beta CDR3 regions. First-round RT-PCR of the TCR CDR3 relied on the HTBI primer set. TCRdb ran MiXCR on the multiplex PCR reads and lists one entry per CDR3 protein. The sample consists of about 740,000 distinct CDR3 sequences, approximately 15% of them appearing once. The sample comprised blood. All receptors derive from a woman between 18 and 29 years old with Graves' hyperthyroidism.

The rearrangement joins TRBV6-1 to TRBJ2-7; 7 bases fit TRBD2. Trimming removed 6 bases from V and 3 bases from J; junction bases left unmatched: 11. This CDR3 contains 15 residues. The germline gives CDR1 MNHNS, CDR2 SASEGT. The CDR3 DNA reads as TGTGCCAGCAGGCCATCGGGAGGTTCTTTCTACGAGCAGTACTTC. It specifies CASRPSGGSFYEQYF.

This clonotype has ten or more counts. This rearrangement joins TRBV2 to TRBJ2-7; a possible D gene is TRBD2 (5 bases). The CDR3 loop spans 15 amino acids. V shed 9 bases and J shed 0 bases, with 18 bases lying between them. Germline CDR1 reads SNHLY; CDR2 reads FYNNEI. CDR3 sequence (DNA): TGTGCCAGATGGGCGGACTCCCCTTCCTCCTACGAGCAGTACTTC. Translated, it gives CARWADSPSSYEQYF.

The chain couples TRBV20-1 to TRBJ1-5, with 10 bases matching TRBD1. Germline V gives CDR1 DFQATT, CDR2 SNEGSKA (reference sequence). The CDR3 runs to 14 residues. Trimming took 3 bases from V and 4 from J; bases not matched to a gene: 3. The CDR3 coding sequence is TGCAGTGCTAGCCCGGACAGGGGGAATCAGCCCCAGCATTTT. It codes for CSASPDRGNQPQHF.

The CDR3 coding sequence is TGCGCCAGCAGCCCGCAACAGGTCTTGGACTATGGCTACACCTTC. Translated, it gives CASSPQQVLDYGYTF. V is TRBV4-1 and J is TRBJ1-2; D is perhaps TRBD1 (5 bases). Germline CDR1 MGHRA, CDR2 YSYEKL. This CDR3 comprises 15 residues. Trimming took 4 bases from V and 3 from J, leaving 15 bases between them.

This clonotype has at least ten counts. J is TRBJ2-3 and V is TRBV27; 9 positions agree with TRBD1. With 6 bases clipped from V and 3 bases from J, the junction kept 7 bases outside the gene matches. Germline lookup yields CDR1 MNHEY and CDR2 SMNVEV (reference sequence). The CDR3 length is 15 residues. DNA of the CDR3: TGTGCCAGCAGCAATCCGGGACAGGGAACAGATACGCAGTATTTT. Amino acids: CASSNPGQGTDTQYF.